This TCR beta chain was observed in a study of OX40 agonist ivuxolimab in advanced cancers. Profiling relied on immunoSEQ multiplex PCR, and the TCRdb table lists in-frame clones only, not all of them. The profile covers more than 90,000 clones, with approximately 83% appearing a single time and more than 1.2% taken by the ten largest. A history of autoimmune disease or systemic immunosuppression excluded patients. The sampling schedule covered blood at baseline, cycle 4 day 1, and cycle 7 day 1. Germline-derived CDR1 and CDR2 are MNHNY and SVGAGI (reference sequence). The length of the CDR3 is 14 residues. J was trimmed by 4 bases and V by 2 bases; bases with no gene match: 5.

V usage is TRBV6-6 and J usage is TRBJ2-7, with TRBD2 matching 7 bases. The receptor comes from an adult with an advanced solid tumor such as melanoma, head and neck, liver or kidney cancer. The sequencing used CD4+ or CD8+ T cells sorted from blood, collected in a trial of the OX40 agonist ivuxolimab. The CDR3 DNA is TGTGCCAGCAGTTACGGTGCGGGAGTTTACGAGCAGTACTTC. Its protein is CASSYGAGVYEQYF.